This is a list of T cell receptor beta chains from one sample in a study of patients and donors after allogeneic stem cell transplantation. TCRdb called the RT-PCR reads again in MiXCR, with one record for every CDR3 protein. The profile shows around 150,000 distinct CDR3 sequences, over 35% of them singletons. Source material: blood, either unsorted or a sorted T cell fraction (not recorded which). These receptors were obtained from a human donor who was either an allogeneic HSCT recipient or a stem cell or donor lymphocyte infusion donor (not recorded which). It is not recorded whose cells these are; they may come from a transplant donor. Each CDR3 is given with its conserved first and last residue. The D gene is left open where the match is weak. Rows give clone size only sometimes, using once, few, many, or a class for an expanded clone.

TRBV10-3,.,TRBJ1-1,.,CAIRVGSAEAFF,TGTGCCATCAGGGTGGGGTCCGCTGAAGCTTTCTTT
TRBV24-1,few,TRBJ2-1,.,CATKGPGAAHNEQFF,TGTGCCACCAAGGGGCCGGGGGCGGCCCACAATGAGCAGTTCTTC
TRBV5-1,.,TRBJ1-1,.,CASSLRGLYTEAFF,TGCGCCAGCAGCTTGCGGGGCCTATACACTGAAGCTTTCTTT
TRBV9,.,TRBJ2-1,.,CASSRGAGVSYNEQFF,TGTGCCAGCAGCCGAGGGGCAGGGGTCTCCTACAATGAGCAGTTCTTC
TRBV20-1,.,TRBJ2-1,TRBD2,CSASVLAGGSYNEQFF,TGCAGTGCTAGTGTGCTAGCGGGGGGCAGCTACAATGAGCAGTTCTTC
TRBV12-3/TRBV12-4,few,TRBJ1-1,.,CASNSDGNTEAFF,TGTGCCAGCAACTCGGACGGGAACACTGAAGCTTTCTTT
TRBV27,.,TRBJ1-1,.,CASSPLGTVNTEAFF,TGTGCCAGCAGCCCCCTCGGGACGGTGAACACTGAAGCTTTCTTT
TRBV7-9,.,TRBJ1-2,.,CASSLGGGSNYGYTF,TGTGCCAGCAGCTTAGGGGGCGGGAGTAACTATGGCTACACCTTC
TRBV5-6,.,TRBJ2-5,TRBD1,CASSLDDRAWETQYF,TGTGCCAGCAGCTTGGACGACAGGGCATGGGAGACCCAGTACTTC
TRBV24-1,few,TRBJ2-1,.,CATSGPNEQFF,TGTGCCACCAGTGGGCCCAATGAGCAGTTCTTC
TRBV20-1,.,TRBJ1-5,.,CSADSGESNQPQHF,TGCAGTGCCGATTCCGGGGAAAGCAATCAGCCCCAGCATTTT
TRBV15,.,TRBJ1-1,.,CATAARVNTEAFF,TGTGCCACCGCGGCAAGGGTGAACACTGAAGCTTTCTTT
TRBV5-5,.,TRBJ1-4,.,CASSLEQRATNEKLFF,TGTGCCAGCAGCTTGGAACAGCGTGCAACTAATGAAAAACTGTTTTTT
TRBV29-1,.,TRBJ1-4,TRBD1,CSGSTGTGVEKLFF,TGCAGCGGCTCAACCGGGACAGGCGTCGAAAAACTGTTTTTT
TRBV7-9,.,TRBJ2-3,.,CASRGGDTDTQYF,TGTGCCAGCCGGGGCGGGGACACAGATACGCAGTATTTT
TRBV27,.,TRBJ2-3,.,CASRGAGTQYF,TGTGCCAGCAGAGGGGCAGGTACGCAGTATTTT
TRBV6-5,.,TRBJ2-3,TRBD1,CASSHRGDTQYF,TGTGCCAGCAGCCACAGGGGTGATACGCAGTATTTT
TRBV12-3/TRBV12-4,.,TRBJ1-1,.,CASSRGESNSEAFF,TGTGCCAGCAGTAGGGGGGAGTCGAACTCTGAAGCTTTCTTT
TRBV9,.,TRBJ1-6,.,CASSVAAGRSPLHF,TGTGCCAGCAGCGTAGCTGCAGGGCGGTCACCCCTCCACTTT
TRBV5-8,.,TRBJ2-1,.,CASSLVEESSYNEQFF,TGTGCCAGCAGCTTGGTAGAGGAGAGCTCCTACAATGAGCAGTTCTTC
TRBV12-3/TRBV12-4,few,TRBJ1-4,.,CASSFYRNEKLFF,TGTGCCAGCAGTTTTTACAGGAATGAAAAACTGTTTTTT
TRBV10-3,.,TRBJ2-2,.,CAISESVTNTGELFF,TGTGCCATCAGTGAGTCCGTCACGAACACCGGGGAGCTGTTTTTT
TRBV6-6,.,TRBJ1-6,TRBD1,CASSHRQGATSSYNSPLHF,TGTGCCAGCAGTCATAGACAGGGGGCGACGAGCTCCTATAATTCACCCCTCCACTTT
TRBV12-3/TRBV12-4,few,TRBJ1-1,.,CASSAQGLNTEAFF,TGTGCCAGCAGTGCGCAGGGGTTGAACACTGAAGCTTTCTTT
TRBV4-2,many,TRBJ1-2,.,CASSQDLGSYGYTF,TGTGCCAGCAGCCAAGATCTGGGCAGCTATGGCTACACCTTC
TRBV9,.,TRBJ2-1,.,CASSPSGGITYNEQFF,TGTGCCAGCAGCCCGAGTGGGGGGATAACCTACAATGAGCAGTTCTTC
TRBV24-1,few,TRBJ1-5,.,CATSEGTLQPQHF,TGTGCCACCAGTGAGGGGACACTTCAGCCCCAGCATTTT
TRBV6-2/TRBV6-3,.,TRBJ1-2,TRBD1,CASSDSGTVYGYTF,TGTGCCAGCAGTGATTCCGGGACAGTCTATGGCTACACCTTC
TRBV24-1,.,TRBJ1-4,.,CATSDAGTQREKLFF,TGTGCCACCAGTGACGCCGGGACACAAAGAGAAAAACTGTTTTTT